Listed below are T cell receptor beta chains from one sample, sequenced in a study of cytomegalovirus exposure and HLA in healthy donors. Measured with immunoSEQ multiplex PCR; TCRdb has only the in-frame clones, and not every one. The sample has 150,000 to 200,000 clones, about 86% seen once. Sequencing was done on a sample of PBMCs. The receptors come from a woman between 25 and 40 years old in good health and CMV-seronegative. CDR3s include the opening cysteine and the closing phenylalanine or tryptophan. The D gene is left open where the match is weak. Only part of the rows carry a size: once, few, many, or a class if the clone is expanded.

v_call,d_call,clone_size,cdr3_length,j_call,cdr3_aa,cdr3_nt
TRBV7-2,NA,once,13,TRBJ2-3,CASSFVSGDTQYF,TGTGCCAGCAGCTTCGTTAGCGGAGATACGCAGTATTTT
TRBV5-5,TRBD1,NA,16,TRBJ2-2,CASSSMTGGDTGELFF,TGTGCCAGCAGCTCCATGACAGGGGGGGACACCGGGGAGCTGTTTTTT
TRBV28,NA,NA,15,TRBJ1-1,CASRPLGGGGTEAFF,TGTGCCAGCAGGCCACTAGGTGGGGGGGGCACTGAAGCTTTCTTT
TRBV5-1,TRBD1,NA,16,TRBJ1-3,CASSWGQGYSGNTIYF,TGCGCCAGCAGCTGGGGACAGGGTTACTCTGGAAACACCATATATTTT
TRBV4-3,NA,NA,15,TRBJ2-7,CASSQDRHGAYEQYF,TGCGCCAGCAGCCAAGATAGGCACGGAGCCTACGAGCAGTACTTC
TRBV11-3,NA,NA,15,TRBJ1-4,CASSPHQETFFKLFF,TGTGCCAGCAGCCCACACCAGGAAACCTTTTTTAAACTGTTTTTT
TRBV28,NA,NA,13,TRBJ2-1,CASVGGIYNEQFF,TGTGCCAGCGTTGGGGGGATTTACAATGAGCAGTTCTTC
TRBV6-5,NA,few,15,TRBJ1-4,CASSYSRQGREKLFF,TGTGCCAGCAGTTACTCTCGGCAGGGTCGGGAAAAACTGTTTTTT
TRBV30,TRBD2,NA,19,TRBJ2-7,CAWSVPFLELAGESYEQYF,TGTGCCTGGAGTGTACCATTCTTGGAACTAGCGGGTGAATCCTACGAGCAGTACTTC
TRBV21-1,NA,NA,15,TRBJ1-5,CASSARQGRNQPQHF,TGTGCCAGCAGCGCCCGACAGGGTAGGAATCAGCCCCAGCATTTT
TRBV27,TRBD1,NA,12,TRBJ2-1,CASSQTGREQFF,TGTGCCAGCAGTCAGACAGGGCGTGAGCAGTTCTTC
TRBV5-5,NA,few,16,TRBJ2-1,CASSLSGLPSYNEQFF,TGTGCCAGCAGCTTGTCCGGACTCCCCTCCTACAATGAGCAGTTCTTC
TRBV6-5,NA,NA,15,TRBJ1-3,CASTRGGGTGNTIYF,TGTGCCAGCACTCGAGGGGGGGGAACTGGAAACACCATATATTTT
TRBV9,TRBD1,NA,14,TRBJ2-7,CASSVTGVGNEQYF,TGTGCCAGCAGCGTGACAGGGGTCGGGAACGAGCAGTACTTC
TRBV5-1,NA,NA,15,TRBJ2-7,CASSYDRTSSYEQYF,TGCGCCAGCAGCTACGACAGGACGAGCTCCTACGAGCAGTACTTC
TRBV7-8,NA,NA,14,TRBJ1-4,CASSLLSAREKLFF,TGTGCCAGCAGCTTACTCAGTGCGCGGGAAAAACTGTTTTTT